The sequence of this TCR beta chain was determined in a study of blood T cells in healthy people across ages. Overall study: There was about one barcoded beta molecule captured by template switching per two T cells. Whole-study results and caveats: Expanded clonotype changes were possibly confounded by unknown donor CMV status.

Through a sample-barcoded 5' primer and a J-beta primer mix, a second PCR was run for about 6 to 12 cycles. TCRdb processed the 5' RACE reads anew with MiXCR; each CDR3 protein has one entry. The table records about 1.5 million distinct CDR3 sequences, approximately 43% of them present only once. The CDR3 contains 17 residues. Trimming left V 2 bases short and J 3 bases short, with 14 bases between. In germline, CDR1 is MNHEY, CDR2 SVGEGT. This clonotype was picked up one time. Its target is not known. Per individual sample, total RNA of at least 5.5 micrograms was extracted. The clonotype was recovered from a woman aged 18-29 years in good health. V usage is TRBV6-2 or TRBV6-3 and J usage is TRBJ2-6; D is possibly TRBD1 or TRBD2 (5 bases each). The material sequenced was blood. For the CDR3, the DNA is TGTGCCAGCAGTTACCCCGGGACGGTATTTGGGGCCAACGTCCTGACTTTC. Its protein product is CASSYPGTVFGANVLTF.